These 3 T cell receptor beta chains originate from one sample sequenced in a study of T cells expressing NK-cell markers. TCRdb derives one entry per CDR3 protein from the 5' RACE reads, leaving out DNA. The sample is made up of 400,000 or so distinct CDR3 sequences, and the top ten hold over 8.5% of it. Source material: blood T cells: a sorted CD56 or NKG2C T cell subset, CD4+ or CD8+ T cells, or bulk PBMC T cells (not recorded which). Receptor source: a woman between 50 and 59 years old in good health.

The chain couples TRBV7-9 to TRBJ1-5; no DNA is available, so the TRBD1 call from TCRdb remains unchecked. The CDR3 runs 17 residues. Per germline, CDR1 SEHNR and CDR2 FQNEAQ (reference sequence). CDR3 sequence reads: CASSYRGQGGANQPQHF.

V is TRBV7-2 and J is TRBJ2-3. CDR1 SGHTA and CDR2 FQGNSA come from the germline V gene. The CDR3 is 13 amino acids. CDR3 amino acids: CASSRGLTDTQYF.

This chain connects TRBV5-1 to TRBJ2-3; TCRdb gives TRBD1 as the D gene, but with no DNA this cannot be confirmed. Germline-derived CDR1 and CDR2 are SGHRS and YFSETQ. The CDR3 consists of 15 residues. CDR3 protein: CASSLEAGPTDTQYF.